The next 4 T cell receptor beta chains were all read from a single sample in a study of cytomegalovirus exposure and HLA in healthy donors. Produced via immunoSEQ multiplex PCR; TCRdb's table is partial and in-frame only. The table shows approximately 150,000 clones, with approximately 87% occurring only once. Sequencing was done on a sample of PBMCs. The receptors come from a woman aged 25-40 years in good health and CMV-seronegative.

Only a few counts were recorded for this clone. CDR3 DNA: TGTGCCAGCAGCTTGTTGAGTGGCTACACCTTC. Translated: CASSLLSGYTF. The chain joins TRBV5-6 to TRBJ1-2; D unresolved. The V and J ends lost 1 base and 7 bases respectively, with 5 bases between them. The CDR3 length is 11 residues. Germline-derived CDR1 and CDR2 are SGHDT and YYEEEE.

The chain employs TRBV5-1 and TRBJ2-7; a possible D gene is TRBD1 (5 bases). CDR3 length equals 14 residues. The V end was cut by 4 bases, the J end by 0 bases, with 11 bases between. Germline V gene lookup returns CDR1 SGHRS and CDR2 YFSETQ. CDR3 bases: TGCGCCAGCAGCGCACAGGCGAGCTCCTACGAGCAGTACTTC. Its protein product is CASSAQASSYEQYF.

The chain has TRBV5-8 and TRBJ2-7, with 7 bases identical to TRBD1. There are 16 residues in the CDR3. Trimming removed 1 base from V and 0 bases from J; junction bases left unmatched: 7. Looked up from germline, CDR1 is SGHTS and CDR2 is YDEGEE. The CDR3 bases are TGTGCCAGCAGCTTGCAAGGGACAGAAGTCTCCTACGAGCAGTACTTC. Amino acid sequence: CASSLQGTEVSYEQYF.

This chain joins TRBV29-1 and TRBJ2-5; D call uncertain. This CDR3 is built from 14 residues. Germline CDR1 is SQVTM and CDR2 is ANQGSEA. V was pared by 0 bases and J by 1 base, with 9 bases between. The CDR3 reads CSVEDRSFQETQYF. As DNA, the CDR3 is TGCAGCGTTGAAGATAGGAGTTTCCAAGAGACCCAGTACTTC.